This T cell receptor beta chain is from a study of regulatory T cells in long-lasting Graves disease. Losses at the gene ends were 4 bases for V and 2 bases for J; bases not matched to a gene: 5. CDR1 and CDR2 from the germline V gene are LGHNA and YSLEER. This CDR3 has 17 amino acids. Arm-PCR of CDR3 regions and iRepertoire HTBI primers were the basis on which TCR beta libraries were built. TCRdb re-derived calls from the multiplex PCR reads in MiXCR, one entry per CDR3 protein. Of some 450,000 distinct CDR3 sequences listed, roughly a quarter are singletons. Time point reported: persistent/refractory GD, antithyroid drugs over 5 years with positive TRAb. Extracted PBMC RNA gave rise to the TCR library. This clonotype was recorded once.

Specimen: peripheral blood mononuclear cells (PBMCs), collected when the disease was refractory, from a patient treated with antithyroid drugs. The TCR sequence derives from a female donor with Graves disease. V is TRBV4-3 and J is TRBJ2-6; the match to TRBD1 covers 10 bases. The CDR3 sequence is CASSPGTGAPGANVLTF. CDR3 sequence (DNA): TGCGCCAGCAGCCCCGGGACAGGGGCTCCTGGGGCCAACGTCCTGACTTTC.